This T cell receptor beta chain was found in a study of CD8 T cells in ankylosing spondylitis. Overall study results and limits: Within ankylosing spondylitis blood, a TCR beta motif made up of seven or eight highly homologous variants appeared to be characteristic. A subset of motif variants has previously been described in the synovial fluid and blood of reactive arthritis. Reportedly, significant enrichment of disease-linked clones occurred in matched ankylosing spondylitis synovial fluid.

Germline V gene lookup returns CDR1 DFQATT and CDR2 SNEGSKA (reference sequence). Trimming left V 6 bases short and J 5 bases short, with 13 bases between. The CDR3 totals 12 residues. A quantitative 5'-RACE method, one with molecular barcodes, was used to make TCR beta libraries. One entry per CDR3 protein results from TCRdb running MiXCR on the 5' RACE reads. The sample records 300,000 to 400,000 distinct CDR3 sequences, around 10% being singletons. About this clonotype itself: The antigen is unknown. Being one base from a much bigger clone, this may be a read error. Given the absence of the conserved phenylalanine or tryptophan at the CDR3 end, a read error is likely.

The sequence was collected from a female donor with ankylosing spondylitis or in good health (not recorded which). The J gene is TRBJ2-5, the V gene TRBV20-1, with D perhaps matching TRBD2 (6 bases). Source material: blood, either unsorted or a sorted T cell fraction (not recorded which). The CDR3 loop reads CSAVGGAETQYY. For the CDR3, the DNA is TGCAGTGCGGTCGGCGGGGCGGAGACCCAGTACTAC.